The sequence of this T cell receptor (beta chain) was determined in a study of T cell responses to AZD1222 COVID-19 vaccine. Study findings and constraints: Of the AZD1222 recipients, only 5 to 7 were seropositive at baseline.

Whether given at about 4 or about 12 weeks, second doses were pooled. CDR3 length equals 14 residues. Looked up from germline, CDR1 is MNHEY and CDR2 is SMNVEV (reference sequence). V was pared by 2 bases and J by 2 bases, with 10 bases between. As regards this clone: Its antigen is unidentified.

Only in-frame clones appear in the TCRdb table, and some are missing; sequencing was by immunoSEQ multiplex PCR. The sample includes some 74,000 clones, approximately 90% seen only once; the top ten take 1.3%. The sequence came from an adult who received the AZD1222 COVID-19 vaccine. The chain links TRBV27 to TRBJ2-7, with TRBD2 as a possible D gene (5 bases). Sequencing was performed on peripheral blood, taken 28 days after the second AZD1222 dose. DNA for the CDR3: TGTGCCAGCAGTTTAGAAGGAGGTCCCTACGAGCAGTACTTC. Translated, it gives CASSLEGGPYEQYF.